This entry concerns a single TCR beta chain. The record originates from a study of T cells in tuberculosis. After thawing and overnight rest, PBMC were stained with GMM-loaded CD1B tetramer, viability dye and anti-CD3 for sorting. The CD1B tetramers carried C32 glucose monomycolate purified from Rhodococcus equi. CD14-expressing monocytes were removed from PBMC before cryopreservation and sorting. CDR1 and CDR2 (germline): SGHRS, YFSETQ. The germline V and J ends were trimmed by 0 bases and 0 bases, with 7 bases remaining between them. There are 15 residues in the CDR3. The method was immunoSEQ multiplex PCR; TCRdb's version includes in-frame clones alone and lacks a portion of them. The repertoire includes tens of thousands of clones, approximately 90% of them detected once, and under 2.5% sits in the top ten.

The clonotype was recovered from an adult woman with latent tuberculosis. This rearrangement joins TRBV5-1 to TRBJ1-3; no clear D. The specimen was CD1b-GMM tetramer-negative cells sorted from PBMCs. The CDR3 loop reads CASSLALSSGNTIYF. CDR3 bases: TGCGCCAGCAGCTTGGCCTTGAGCTCTGGAAACACCATATATTTT.